This TCR beta chain was sequenced in a study of cytomegalovirus exposure and HLA in healthy donors (TCRdb year 2017). Concerning the study at large: An earlier analysis of some 620 of the donors reported 276 Gb of sequence data and some 110 million unique TCR beta sequences obtained from some 170 million T cells. An early release covering around 630 HLA-typed donors comprised around 300 gigabases of sequencing data and 65 million to 100 million unique TCR sequences. Of the 300 to 400 genotyped donors, approximately 83% fell in the genetic ancestry cluster associated with self-reported Caucasian donors. The study was designed to test whether signatures of past pathogen exposure could be identified by cataloging public T cell receptors. The study used immunosequencing to profile the T cell repertoires of 666 subjects and linked those repertoires to cytomegalovirus serostatus. Along with the roughly 670-subject first cohort, a separate validation cohort of over 90 different subjects was used. To predict cytomegalovirus infection status, the study combined high-throughput TCR immunosequencing, statistical association of individual TCRs with disease status, and machine learning. A later analysis re-examined previously published TCR beta repertoires from over 500 donors and added high-resolution HLA genotyping to investigate patterns of TCR occurrence. Rather than drawing on any new phenotypic data, the later analysis identified candidate immune exposures from TCR beta sequences and the way those sequences occurred across donors. To decide whether each TCR beta V gene segment behaved as functional or pseudogenic, an earlier analysis of some 540 of the donors relied on high-throughput TCR beta sequencing. Donor age, sex, ethnicity and CMV serostatus were compiled alongside the repertoire data. A later genetic analysis used genome-wide SNP genotypes for about three fifths of the roughly 700 donors, treating that subset as a discovery cohort. Every discovery cohort repertoire had been produced on one sequencing platform. HLA typing included class I and class II loci at four-digit resolution. Typing coverage differed by locus: A, B, C, DRB1 and DQB1 were typed in roughly 620-640 donors, DQA1 in approximately 520, DPA1 in 600 to 610, and DPB1 in around 490. Because of strong linkage in the cohort, roughly 5 DR-DQ haplotypes were treated as single units for association and clustering. Among 398 genotyped donors of the cohort, an average of around 220,000 unique TCR beta nucleotide sequences was sequenced per donor, of which about 18% were non-productive.

About this clone: This receptor's antigen is unknown. No much larger clone exists at a distance of one base, and base qualities are not known.

The cohort was made up of about 610 healthy bone marrow donors. At the time of sampling, all cohort members were nominally healthy, though unrecorded immune exposures were likely present. The donor was CMV seropositive and was included in the group of 250 to 300 seropositive cohort members. A peripheral blood sample was provided by each donor, and peripheral blood mononuclear cells were used for TCR beta sequencing. The Qiagen DNeasy Blood Extraction Kit was used to extract genomic DNA from the blood cell samples. The CDR3 contains 15 residues, cysteine and phenylalanine counted. The only DNA kept is the CDR3, 45 bases in frame from the first base. V has 4 bases trimmed and J has 3 bases trimmed; junction bases matching no gene number 6. CDR1 and CDR2 (SGDLS, YYNGEE) derive from the germline V gene. The library came from the immunoSEQ multiplex PCR assay. The multiplex PCR relied on a mix of 60 forward primers for TCR Vbeta segments and 13 reverse primers for TCR Jbeta segments. The CDR3 region of rearranged TCR beta genes was amplified from genomic DNA with a multiplex PCR assay. The amplified TCR beta libraries were sequenced on the Illumina HiSeq System as 87-base-pair reads. The authors' pipeline ran thus. A later analysis counted tens of millions of unique TCR beta chains across the 700 or so repertoires, and some 11 million of these chains were shared by at least two donors. To remove PCR and sequencing errors, raw reads were error-corrected and collapsed into unique sequences using a nearest-neighbor algorithm that merged closely related sequences. To assign V, D and J gene segments, CDR3 sequences were aligned to IMGT reference sequences. For a sequence to be retained, at least a six-nucleotide match to both a V gene segment and a J gene segment was required. A rearrangement was called productive if the CDR3 had no stop codons and remained in frame with V and J, and every other rearrangement was called non-productive. Following IMGT convention, CDR3 was defined as the stretch from the second conserved V-encoded cysteine to the conserved J-encoded phenylalanine. Sequences without an unambiguous match to a single V gene segment were excluded from the earlier analysis of almost 600 of the donors. An earlier analysis of fewer than 750 of the donors called V segments functional above 56.7% productive rearrangements and segregating when the between-donor standard deviation exceeded 5%. A statistical classification framework was developed to diagnose cytomegalovirus status using the catalog of TCR beta chain sequences. In a later analysis, TCR nucleotide sequences were compared against IMGT/GENE-DB human TR gene sequences so that V and J genes could be assigned. A later analysis assigned CDR3 sequences and most-parsimonious VDJ recombination scenarios with the TCRdist pipeline. In a later analysis, each TCR beta chain was defined by its CDR3 amino acid sequence together with its V-gene family, and reads lacking a unique V-gene family were excluded. In a later analysis, approximately 590 highly shared, low-generation-probability nucleotide sequences were removed to address suspected cross-contamination and a sequencing artifact. For each public chain, a later analysis derived a clonal expansion index from normalized ranks of inferred template counts within each repertoire. Generation probabilities in a later analysis came from a VDJ recombination model fitted to out-of-frame rearrangements, and those results were checked against IGoR. Hypergeometric tests were used in a later analysis to score TCR-TCR, TCR-HLA and TCR-CMV co-occurrence, with a repertoire-size bias correction applied to the TCR pairs. In a later analysis, false discovery rates were estimated by permuting HLA or CMV assignments 20 times. In a later analysis, co-occurring TCRs were grouped using DBSCAN, with TCRdist sequence similarity added in when clustering inside HLA-allele-positive subsets. For co-occurrence clustering, repertoires with fewer than 30,000 or more than 120,000 public chains were excluded, along with a handful of repertoires with anomalous nucleotide sharing. The immuneACCESS repertoire file appears here via TCRdb, limited to in-frame rearrangements. These files lack a portion of the clones; in checked studies, under half of the deficit traces to unresolved V genes, and the cause of the others is not known. V, J and clone size are those of that table, while D and trimming were read from the DNA. The sample yields approximately 150,000 clones; around 65% were counted once. Of the sample, 2.5% to 3.5% is held by the ten largest clones.

What the study reported, not specific to this receptor: For the cohort, immune exposure information was limited to CMV serostatus. A few of the identified cytomegalovirus-associated TCR beta chains were confirmed in vitro to be specific for cytomegalovirus antigens. Several of the top co-occurrence clusters appeared to be linked to parvovirus B19, influenza, CMV and Epstein-Barr virus, according to a later analysis. Specific HLA alleles were associated with over 15,000 TCR beta sequences at a false discovery rate of 0.05 in a later analysis. A further reported finding was that TCR beta sequences accurately predicted the HLA-A and HLA-B alleles for most subjects in the first cohort. In a later analysis, HLA-associated TCR beta chains were found to be more clonally expanded and to have lower generation probabilities than equally common non-associated chains. The authors suggested that the approach could potentially be generalized to other disease states and immunological phenotypes. A later analysis found that TCR association rates varied across HLA loci, with DRB1 alleles showing the most associated TCRs and HLA-C alleles the fewest. The study gave a list of more than 150 TCR beta chains associated with cytomegalovirus. Because HLA typing was unavailable for some donors at each locus, only the typed subset was used in association tests. Most TCR sequences were observed very rarely across donors, whereas some public TCRs were present in many individuals. Because counts were too low, around 18 rarely observed V segments, including chromosome 9 orphons, were left out of the earlier analysis of about 620 of the donors. The presence/absence analyses assumed that sequencing depth was roughly uniform across donors, and that assumption may not be true. In an earlier analysis of fewer than 700 of the donors, most TCR beta V segments appeared in productive rearrangements about 87% or about 30% of the time, broadly matching IMGT annotations. Linkage disequilibrium might explain the correlated functional status among segregating V segments, but an unknown experimental factor could not be excluded. Only TCR beta chains were sequenced in this cohort, and the absence of alpha or paired-chain data limited detectable features. A cluster of highly shared sequence variants was judged likely to represent a technical artifact of the sequencing pipeline. Cytomegalovirus status was reported to be diagnosed by the classifier with high specificity and sensitivity in both the original and validation cohorts. A later genetic analysis reported fewer N-insertions in productive TCRs among donors in an Asian-associated ancestry cluster than the roughly 670-donor mean. When HLA alleles, especially DR and DQ, strongly co-occurred, attributing TCR associations to individual alleles was difficult. Because the 87-base-pair reads could not distinguish some IMGT-functional V segments, including TRBV6-2 and TRBV6-3, those segments were excluded. An association between a missense DCLRE1C variant and V-gene and J-gene trimming of TCR beta chains was found in a later genetic analysis and replicated in an independent cohort. Most CMV-associated TCR beta chains appeared to be HLA-restricted in a later analysis, and the HLA associations seemed to be driven largely by CMV exposure.

Sequencing used PBMCs. The chain employs TRBV9 and TRBJ2-1; 8 junctional bases match TRBD2. The source is a woman aged 40-49 years in good health and CMV-seropositive. The CDR3 region reads CASSPTSGLYNEQFF. The DNA sequence is TGTGCCAGCAGCCCCACTAGCGGCCTCTACAATGAGCAGTTCTTC.